This T cell receptor beta chain was sequenced for a study of blood T cells in healthy people across ages. On this clonotype: It may be a read error: a sequence one base away is much more abundant.

The CDR3 is 15 residues long. V dropped 0 bases and J dropped 11; count of bases not matched to a gene: 12. Germline V CDR1 and CDR2: SGDLS, YYNGEE. Per-sample PBMC isolation yielded at least 7 million cells. Sample-barcoded 5' priming and a J-beta primer mix drove a second PCR of 7 to 11 cycles. In TCRdb, the 5' RACE reads were re-called with MiXCR into one record per CDR3 protein. The sample lists about 700,000 distinct CDR3 sequences; about a third were seen once. This clonotype was sampled from a woman older than 75 in good health. V is TRBV9 and J is TRBJ2-5, with 8 positions matching TRBD1. Material for sequencing was blood. The CDR3 spells CASSVGPGGGNEQYF. CDR3 DNA: TGTGCCAGCAGCGTAGGGCCAGGGGGCGGAAATGAGCAGTACTTC.